These T cell receptor beta chains were read from a single sample in a study of blood T cell repertoires in COVID-19. The repertoire was sequenced with immunoSEQ multiplex PCR; TCRdb's copy has only in-frame clones and lacks some. The sample lists tens of thousands of clones; 75% to 85% were seen once. The sequenced material came from peripheral blood. The origin of the receptors is a human donor in a cohort sampled during active COVID-19. CDR3s include the opening cysteine and the closing phenylalanine or tryptophan. D genes are given only for firm matches. Clone size is not always given. Where it is, it says once, few, many or a class for expanded clones.

clone_size	d_call	v_call	j_call	cdr3_length	cdr3_aa	cdr3_nt
.	.	TRBV15	TRBJ1-5	15	CATSRGGRGNQPQHF	TGTGCCACCAGCAGAGGGGGGCGCGGCAATCAGCCCCAGCATTTT
.	TRBD1	TRBV27	TRBJ2-2	15	CASSPRTGLRGELFF	TGTGCCAGCAGTCCTAGGACAGGCTTGAGGGGGGAGCTGTTTTTT
many	.	TRBV15	TRBJ2-7	14	CATSTRQLLTSKYF	TGTGCCACCAGCACCCGACAGCTCCTTACGAGTAAATACTTC
.	TRBD1	TRBV29-1	TRBJ2-4	13	CSVEPQGAGIQYF	TGCAGCGTTGAACCCCAGGGGGCAGGCATTCAGTACTTC
.	TRBD1	TRBV25-1	TRBJ1-2	15	CASSEMLDRTDGYTF	TGTGCCAGCAGTGAAATGTTGGACAGGACGGACGGCTACACCTTC
.	.	TRBV9	TRBJ1-2	14	CASSPGQSNYGYTF	TGTGCCAGCAGCCCAGGACAGTCCAACTATGGCTACACCTTC
once	.	TRBV19	TRBJ1-3	15	CASSYYRDSGNTIYF	TGTGCCAGTAGCTACTACAGGGATTCTGGAAACACCATATATTTT
.	TRBD2	TRBV2	TRBJ2-3	15	CASRGLAGGTDTQYF	TGTGCCAGCAGAGGACTAGCGGGGGGGACAGATACGCAGTATTTT
.	.	TRBV6-5	TRBJ1-1	12	CASRQGNTEAFF	TGTGCCAGCAGGCAGGGGAACACTGAAGCTTTCTTT
.	.	TRBV10-1	TRBJ1-1	14	CASSRRGLNTEAFF	TGCGCCAGCAGTCGCAGGGGTTTGAACACTGAAGCTTTCTTT
few	TRBD2	TRBV29-1	TRBJ2-1	11	CSVEGGDEQFF	TGCAGCGTTGAGGGGGGGGATGAGCAGTTCTTC
once	TRBD1	TRBV18	TRBJ1-4	15	CASSPFSGGGEKLFF	TGTGCCAGCTCACCATTTTCAGGGGGAGGTGAAAAACTGTTTTTT
.	TRBD2	TRBV6-6	TRBJ2-1	15	CASSRTSGAHNEQFF	TGTGCCAGCAGCCGGACTAGCGGGGCCCACAATGAGCAGTTCTTC
.	.	TRBV23-1	TRBJ1-5	15	CASSQPGDSNQPQHF	TGCGCCAGCAGTCAGCCAGGGGATAGCAATCAGCCCCAGCATTTT
.	.	TRBV19	TRBJ1-5	15	CASSPPRKGPQPQHF	TGTGCCAGTAGTCCTCCCCGAAAGGGGCCTCAGCCCCAGCATTTT
.	.	TRBV9	TRBJ1-6	13	CASSVAPGTPLHF	TGTGCCAGCAGCGTGGCCCCGGGGACACCCCTCCACTTT
.	.	TRBV5-4	TRBJ2-2	12	CASSLPAGELFF	TGTGCCAGCAGCTTGCCAGCCGGGGAGCTGTTTTTT
.	TRBD2	TRBV10-3	TRBJ2-7	15	CAISEVAGRTYEQYF	TGTGCCATCAGTGAGGTAGCGGGGCGAACCTACGAGCAGTACTTC
.	TRBD1	TRBV11-3	TRBJ2-7	12	CASSSQGDEQYF	TGTGCCAGCAGTTCCCAGGGGGACGAGCAGTACTTC
.	TRBD1	TRBV11-3	TRBJ2-3	15	CASSSRTGGMDTQYF	TGTGCCAGCAGCTCCAGGACAGGGGGCATGGATACGCAGTATTTT
once	.	TRBV14	TRBJ2-7	14	CASSQYGQLYEQYF	TGTGCCAGCAGCCAATACGGACAGCTTTACGAGCAGTACTTC
.	.	TRBV11-3	TRBJ2-7	13	CASSLIRGYEQYF	TGTGCCAGCAGCCTAATTAGGGGATACGAGCAGTACTTC
.	.	TRBV2	TRBJ1-3	16	CASRPLTEDSGNTIYF	TGTGCCAGCCGGCCCCTTACAGAAGACTCTGGAAACACCATATATTTT